These 28 T cell receptor beta chains share one sample of origin, sequenced in a study of CXCR3-negative and CXCR3-positive naive CD8 T cells. Study findings and constraints: CXCR3-positive naive cells had more hydrophobic TRB CDR3s than CXCR3-negative naive cells.

Their antigens are not known. Libraries of TRB cDNA were made by 5' RACE and carried UMIs. TCRdb derives one entry per CDR3 protein from the 5' RACE reads, leaving out DNA. The sample table includes about 98,000 distinct CDR3 sequences. Sample: naive CXCR3+ CD8+ T cells from blood. Stated subset: CD45RO-CCR7+CD27+CD95- naive CD8+ T cells expressing CXCR3 (TNR3+). These receptor sequences come from a human donor in good health. Some clones in this sample may be carry-over from other donors' samples.

The chain recombines TRBV7-7 with TRBJ2-5; TCRdb proposes TRBD1, but this gene call is untestable without DNA. The germline gives CDR1 SSHAT, CDR2 FNYEAQ (reference sequence). This CDR3 is 18 amino acids long. The chain's CDR3 is CASSLVSPATGRGETQYF. The full variable domain, with the rest looked up from reference TRBV7-7 and TRBJ2-5, is GAGVSQSPRYKVTKRGQDVTLRCDPISSHATLYWYQQALGQGPEFLTYFNYEAQPDKSGLPSDRFSAERPEGSISTLTIQRTEQRDSAMYRCASSLVSPATGRGETQYFGPGTRLLVL.

The V and J genes are TRBV6-5 and TRBJ2-5; as DNA is missing, the TRBD1 call by TCRdb cannot be tested. This CDR3 region has 13 residues. Germline CDR1 MNHEY, CDR2 SVGAGI. CDR3 loop: CASSYSSSGPPCF.

The chain combines TRBV15 with TRBJ2-3; TCRdb gives TRBD1 as the D gene, but with no DNA this cannot be confirmed. This CDR3 has 16 residues. In germline, CDR1 is LNHNV, CDR2 YYDKDF (reference sequence). The CDR3 here is CATSRADRAQTDTQYF.

The chain combines TRBV20-1 with TRBJ2-2. Germline lookup yields CDR1 DFQATT and CDR2 SNEGSKA (reference sequence). This CDR3 has 13 amino acids. The CDR3 sequence is CSARDGNTGELFF.

This sequence joins TRBV7-2 and TRBJ2-2; the TCRdb D gene call, TRBD1, has no DNA to confirm it. The CDR3 is made up of 17 amino acids. Germline CDR1 SGHTA, CDR2 FQGNSA. This chain's CDR3 is CASSSNSLGQFTGELFF.

The chain combines TRBV7-9 with TRBJ2-7; the TCRdb call, TRBD1, lacks DNA for checking. The CDR3 length is 14 residues. Germline CDR1 reads SEHNR; CDR2 reads FQNEAQ (reference sequence). The CDR3 sequence: CASSLTGASYEQYF. Full variable domain (outside the CDR3, taken from reference TRBV7-9 and TRBJ2-7): DTGVSQNPRHKITKRGQNVTFRCDPISEHNRLYWYRQTLGQGPEFLTYFQNEAQLEKSRLLSDRFSAERPKGSFSTLEIQRTEQGDSAMYLCASSLTGASYEQYFGPGTRLTVT.

This rearrangement joins TRBV7-9 to TRBJ2-3; TCRdb's assignment of TRBD2 cannot be checked, as there is no DNA. Per germline, CDR1 SEHNR and CDR2 FQNEAQ (reference sequence). The length of the CDR3 is 18 residues. CDR3 amino acids: CASSRGTSGRASTDTQYF.

The gene calls are TRBV11-2 and TRBJ1-4. The CDR3 extends over 15 amino acids. The germline V gene encodes CDR1 SGHAT and CDR2 FQNNGV. The CDR3: CASSLDHMDVQKLFF.

This chain uses TRBV27 with TRBJ2-5; no DNA is available, so the TRBD2 call from TCRdb remains unchecked. The germline CDR1 and CDR2 sequences are MNHEY and SMNVEV (reference sequence). The CDR3 sequence is 16 residues long. The CDR3 here is CASSLGTSGTQETQYF.

The gene calls are TRBV5-6 and TRBJ2-5; absent DNA, TCRdb's TRBD2 call cannot be checked. Germline V CDR1 and CDR2: SGHDT, YYEEEE. The CDR3 consists of 15 residues. CDR3 residues: CASSLAAGTEETQYF. Filled out from reference TRBV5-6 and TRBJ2-5, the complete variable domain reads DAGVTQSPTHLIKTRGQQVTLRCSPKSGHDTVSWYQQALGQGPQFIFQYYEEEERQRGNFPDRFSGHQFPNYSSELNVNALLLGDSALYLCASSLAAGTEETQYFGPGTRLLVL.

The gene calls are TRBV7-2 and TRBJ2-1. The CDR3 length is 12 residues. Germline loops: CDR1 SGHTA, CDR2 FQGNSA. CDR3 in amino acids: CASSLGWNEQFF.

This sequence joins TRBV4-3 and TRBJ1-6; the D gene TCRdb calls, TRBD1, cannot be checked with no DNA. Germline V lookup: CDR1 LGHNA, CDR2 YSLEER. This CDR3 is built from 14 residues. CDR3: CASSTRQENSPLHF.

The rearrangement uses TRBV30 and TRBJ1-1; TCRdb outputs TRBD1, but without DNA this stays unchecked. CDR3 length equals 15 residues. Germline CDR1 GTSNPN, CDR2 SVGIG (reference sequence). This CDR3 is CAWEGGQGVWTEAFF.

The V and J genes are TRBV20-1 and TRBJ2-7; as DNA is missing, the TRBD1 call by TCRdb cannot be tested. This CDR3 comprises 13 residues. CDR1 and CDR2 (germline): DFQATT, SNEGSKA (reference sequence). This CDR3 is CSASTGGGYEQYF.

The V and J genes are TRBV20-1 and TRBJ2-6. The length of the CDR3 is 16 residues. CDR1 DFQATT and CDR2 SNEGSKA come from the germline V gene (reference sequence). The CDR3 loop is CSARASLGSGANVLTF.

Here the CDR3 reads CASSLTDEQGYEQFF. The chain links TRBV7-3 to TRBJ2-1; as DNA is missing, the TRBD1 call by TCRdb cannot be tested. The V gene's germline CDR1 is SGHTA and CDR2 FQGTGA. The CDR3 is made up of 15 amino acids.

The rearrangement joins TRBV20-1 to TRBJ2-1; TCRdb indicates TRBD1, and absent DNA this call remains unverified. Per germline, CDR1 DFQATT and CDR2 SNEGSKA (reference sequence). This CDR3 is built from 14 residues. The CDR3 sequence is CSVPWPGSYNEQFF.

The rearrangement links TRBV29-1 to TRBJ2-1; lacking DNA, the TRBD1 call made by TCRdb goes unchecked. The germline gives CDR1 SQVTM, CDR2 ANQGSEA. CDR3 length: 12 amino acids. The CDR3 reads CSVVWTGGEQFF.

The CDR3 sequence: CASSHAGERQPQHF. V gene TRBV7-6 combines with J gene TRBJ1-5; TCRdb lists TRBD1, though no DNA is available to test this call. Germline CDR1 and CDR2: SGHVS and FNYEAQ. CDR3 length: 14 amino acids.

This rearrangement joins TRBV5-6 to TRBJ1-4; TCRdb indicates TRBD1, and absent DNA this call remains unverified. The V gene's germline CDR1 is SGHDT and CDR2 YYEEEE. This CDR3 contains 16 residues. CDR3 residues: CASSLYPGATNEKLFF.

This chain joins TRBV7-8 and TRBJ2-3; TCRdb selects TRBD1, and the lack of DNA leaves this call unchecked. This CDR3 comprises 14 residues. The germline gives CDR1 SGHVS, CDR2 FQNEAQ. The CDR3 is CASSLDGGVDTQYF. The full variable domain, with the rest looked up from reference TRBV7-8 and TRBJ2-3, is GAGVSQSPRYKVAKRGQDVALRCDPISGHVSLFWYQQALGQGPEFLTYFQNEAQLDKSGLPSDRFFAERPEGSVSTLKIQRTQQEDSAVYLCASSLDGGVDTQYFGPGTRLTVL.

The V and J genes are TRBV3-1 and TRBJ2-7; TCRdb lists TRBD2, though no DNA is available to test this call. This CDR3 region has 15 residues. Per germline, CDR1 LGHDT and CDR2 YNNKEL (reference sequence). The CDR3 reads CASSQGAGGLHEQYF.

The chain joins TRBV3-1 to TRBJ2-3; absent DNA, TCRdb's TRBD1 call cannot be checked. The germline V gene has CDR1 LGHDT and CDR2 YNNKEL (reference sequence). CDR3 length: 13 amino acids. The chain's CDR3 is CASSHPGRDTQYF.

The rearrangement links TRBV7-2 to TRBJ2-7. The length of the CDR3 is 15 residues. The V gene's germline CDR1 is SGHTA and CDR2 FQGNSA. This chain's CDR3 is CASSLSSAGTYEQYF.

The CDR3: CASSLVGGATEQYF. The chain couples TRBV5-1 to TRBJ2-7; the D call of TRBD1 rests on TCRdb alone, since no DNA is present to check it. From germline, CDR1 is SGHRS and CDR2 YFSETQ. This CDR3 region has 14 residues.

The chain uses TRBV19 and TRBJ2-7; lacking DNA, the TRBD1 call made by TCRdb goes unchecked. CDR3 length equals 14 residues. Germline V gene data show CDR1 as LNHDA and CDR2 as SQIVND (reference sequence). The CDR3 reads CASGQGGGAYEQYF.

This rearrangement joins TRBV7-9 to TRBJ2-7; absent DNA, TCRdb's TRBD1 call cannot be checked. Germline loops: CDR1 SEHNR, CDR2 FQNEAQ (reference sequence). The CDR3 is 14 residues long. The CDR3 loop is CTSSPYGTGFEQYF.

CDR3 loop: CSAVHRTVGNQPQHF. V and J are TRBV20-1 and TRBJ1-5; lacking DNA, the TRBD1 call made by TCRdb goes unchecked. The CDR3 is 15 residues long. From germline, CDR1 is DFQATT and CDR2 SNEGSKA (reference sequence).